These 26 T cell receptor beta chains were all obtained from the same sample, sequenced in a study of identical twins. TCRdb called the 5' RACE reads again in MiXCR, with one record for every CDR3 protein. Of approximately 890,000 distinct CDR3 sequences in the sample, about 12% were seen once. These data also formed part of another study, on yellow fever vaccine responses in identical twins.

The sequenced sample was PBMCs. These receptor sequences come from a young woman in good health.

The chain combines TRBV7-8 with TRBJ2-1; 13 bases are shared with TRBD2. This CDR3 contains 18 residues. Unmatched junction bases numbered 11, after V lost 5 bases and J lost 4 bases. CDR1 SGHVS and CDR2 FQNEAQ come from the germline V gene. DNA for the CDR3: TGTGCCAGCAGCCGACGGACTAGCGGGAGATCTTCTTACAATGAGCAGTTCTTC. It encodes CASSRRTSGRSSYNEQFF.

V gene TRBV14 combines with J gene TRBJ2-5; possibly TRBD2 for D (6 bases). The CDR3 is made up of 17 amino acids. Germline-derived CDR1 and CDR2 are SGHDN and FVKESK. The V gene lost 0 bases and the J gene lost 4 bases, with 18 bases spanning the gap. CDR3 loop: CASSQDVAGPWGETQYF. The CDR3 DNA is TGTGCCAGCAGCCAAGATGTTGCGGGGCCGTGGGGAGAGACCCAGTACTTC.

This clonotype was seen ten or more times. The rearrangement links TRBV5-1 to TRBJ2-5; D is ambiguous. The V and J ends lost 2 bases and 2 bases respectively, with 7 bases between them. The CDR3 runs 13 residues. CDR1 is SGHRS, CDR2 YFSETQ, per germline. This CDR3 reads CASSFNYQETQYF. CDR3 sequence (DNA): TGCGCCAGCAGCTTTAACTATCAAGAGACCCAGTACTTC.

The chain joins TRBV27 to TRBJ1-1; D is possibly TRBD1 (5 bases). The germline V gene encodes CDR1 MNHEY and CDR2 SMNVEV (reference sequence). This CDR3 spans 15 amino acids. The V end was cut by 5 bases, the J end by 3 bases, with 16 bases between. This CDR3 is CASSPWGNEDTEAFF. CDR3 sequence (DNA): TGTGCCAGCAGTCCATGGGGGAATGAGGACACTGAAGCTTTCTTT.

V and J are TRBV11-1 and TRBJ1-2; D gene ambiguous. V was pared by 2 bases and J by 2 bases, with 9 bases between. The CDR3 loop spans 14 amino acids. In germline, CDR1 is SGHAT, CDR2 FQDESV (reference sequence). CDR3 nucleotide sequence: TGTGCCAGCAGCTTAATGGCAGCGAACTATGGCTACACCTTC. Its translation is CASSLMAANYGYTF.

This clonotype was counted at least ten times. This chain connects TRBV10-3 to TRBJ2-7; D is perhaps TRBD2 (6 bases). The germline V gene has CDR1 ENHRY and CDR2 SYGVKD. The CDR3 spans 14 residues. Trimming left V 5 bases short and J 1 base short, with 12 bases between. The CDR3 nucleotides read TGTGCCATCAGTTCCGGGACTGTATCCTACGAGCAGTACTTC. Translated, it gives CAISSGTVSYEQYF.

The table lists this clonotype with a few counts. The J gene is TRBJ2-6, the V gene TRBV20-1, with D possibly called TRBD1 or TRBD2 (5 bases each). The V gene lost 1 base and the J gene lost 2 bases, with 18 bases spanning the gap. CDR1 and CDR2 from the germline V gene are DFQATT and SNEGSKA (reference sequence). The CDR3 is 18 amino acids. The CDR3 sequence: CSARGDASSPTGANVLTF. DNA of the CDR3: TGCAGTGCTAGAGGGGACGCAAGTTCCCCTACTGGGGCCAACGTCCTGACTTTC.

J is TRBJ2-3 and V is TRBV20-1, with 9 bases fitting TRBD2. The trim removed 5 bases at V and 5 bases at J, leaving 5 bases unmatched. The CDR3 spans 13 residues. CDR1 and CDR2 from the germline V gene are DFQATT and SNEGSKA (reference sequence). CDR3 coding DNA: TGCAGTGCTCCGGGACTAGCTGAAGATACGCAGTATTTT. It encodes CSAPGLAEDTQYF.

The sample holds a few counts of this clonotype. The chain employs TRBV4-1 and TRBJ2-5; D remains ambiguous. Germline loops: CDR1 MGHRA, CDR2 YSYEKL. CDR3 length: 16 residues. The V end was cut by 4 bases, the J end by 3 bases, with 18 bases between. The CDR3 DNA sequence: TGCGCCAGCAGCCTCGTGGCTCATAACCCGAAAGAGACCCAGTACTTC. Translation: CASSLVAHNPKETQYF.

The CDR3 DNA follows: TGCAGTACTTTAACGGTACAGGGTTTTGGCTACACCTTC. Translating it yields CSTLTVQGFGYTF. This chain joins TRBV20-1 and TRBJ1-2, with D perhaps TRBD1 (6 bases). This CDR3 is built from 13 residues. Between the trimmed V and J ends, which lost 8 bases and 7 bases, there was a span of 20 bases. From germline, CDR1 is DFQATT and CDR2 SNEGSKA (reference sequence).

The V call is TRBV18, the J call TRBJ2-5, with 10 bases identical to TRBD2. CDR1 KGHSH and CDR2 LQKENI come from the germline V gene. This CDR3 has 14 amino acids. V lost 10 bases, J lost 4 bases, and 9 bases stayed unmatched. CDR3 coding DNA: TGTGCCACCACAGTAGCGGGAGGCCGAGAGACCCAGTACTTC. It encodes CATTVAGGRETQYF.

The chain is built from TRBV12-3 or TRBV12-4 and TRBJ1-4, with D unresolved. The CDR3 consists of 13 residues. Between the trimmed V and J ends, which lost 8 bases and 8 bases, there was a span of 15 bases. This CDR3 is CASGSLNSEKLFF. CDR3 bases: TGTGCCAGCGGATCTCTAAACAGCGAAAAACTGTTTTTT.

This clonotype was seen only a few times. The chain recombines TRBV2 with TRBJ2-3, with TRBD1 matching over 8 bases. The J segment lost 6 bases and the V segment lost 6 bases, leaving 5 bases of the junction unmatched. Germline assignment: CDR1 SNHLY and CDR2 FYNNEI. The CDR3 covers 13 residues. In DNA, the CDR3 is TGTGCCAGCAGAAGGACAGGGCCCGATACGCAGTATTTT. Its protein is CASRRTGPDTQYF. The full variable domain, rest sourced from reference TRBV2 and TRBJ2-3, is EPEVTQTPSHQVTQMGQEVILRCVPISNHLYFYWYRQILGQKVEFLVSFYNNEISEKSEIFDDQFSVERPDGSNFTLKIRSTKLEDSAMYFCASRRTGPDTQYFGPGTRLTVL.

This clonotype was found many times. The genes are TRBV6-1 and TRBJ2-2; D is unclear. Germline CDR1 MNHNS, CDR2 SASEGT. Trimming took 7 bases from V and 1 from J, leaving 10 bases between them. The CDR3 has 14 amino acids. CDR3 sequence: CASTAQQNTGELFF. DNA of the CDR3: TGTGCCAGCACCGCGCAGCAGAACACCGGGGAGCTGTTTTTT.

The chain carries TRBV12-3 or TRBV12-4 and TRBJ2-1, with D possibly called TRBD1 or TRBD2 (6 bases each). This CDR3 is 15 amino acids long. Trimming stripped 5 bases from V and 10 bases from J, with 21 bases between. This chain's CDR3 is CASSLLRDSQGEQFF. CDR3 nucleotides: TGTGCCAGCAGTCTACTAAGGGACTCCCAGGGGGAGCAGTTCTTC.

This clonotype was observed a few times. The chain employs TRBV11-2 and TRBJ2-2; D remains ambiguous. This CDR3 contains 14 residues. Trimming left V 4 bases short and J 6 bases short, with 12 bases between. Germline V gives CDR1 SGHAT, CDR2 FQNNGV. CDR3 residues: CASSSTFRSGELFF. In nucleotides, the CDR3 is TGTGCCAGCAGCTCTACGTTTAGGTCCGGGGAGCTGTTTTTT.

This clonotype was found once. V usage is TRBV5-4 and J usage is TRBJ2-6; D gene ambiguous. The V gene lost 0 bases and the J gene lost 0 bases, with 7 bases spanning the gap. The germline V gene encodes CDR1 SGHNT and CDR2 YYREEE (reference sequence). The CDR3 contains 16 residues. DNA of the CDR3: TGTGCCAGCAGCTTGGCTCAGGTCTCTGGGGCCAACGTCCTGACTTTC. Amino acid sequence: CASSLAQVSGANVLTF.

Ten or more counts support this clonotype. The CDR3 sequence: CASSTRDRAKNQPQHF. In nucleotides, the CDR3 is TGTGCCAGCAGTACCCGGGACAGGGCGAAAAATCAGCCCCAGCATTTT. The chain has TRBV12-3 or TRBV12-4 and TRBJ1-5; the match to TRBD1 covers 9 bases. The ends lost 5 bases at V and 4 bases at J; junction bases unmatched: 9. The CDR3 loop spans 16 amino acids.

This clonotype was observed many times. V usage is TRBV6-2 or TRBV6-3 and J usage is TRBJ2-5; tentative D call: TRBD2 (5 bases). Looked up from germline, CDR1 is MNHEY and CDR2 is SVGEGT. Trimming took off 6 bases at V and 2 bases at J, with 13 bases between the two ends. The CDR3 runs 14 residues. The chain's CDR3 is CASSPSDFQETQYF. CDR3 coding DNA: TGTGCCAGCAGCCCCTCGGACTTTCAAGAGACCCAGTACTTC.

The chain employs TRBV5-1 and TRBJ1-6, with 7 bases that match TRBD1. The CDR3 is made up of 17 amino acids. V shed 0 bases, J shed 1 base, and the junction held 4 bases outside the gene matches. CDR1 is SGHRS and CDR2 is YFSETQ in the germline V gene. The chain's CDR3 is CASSLVAGGSYNSPLHF. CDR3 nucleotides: TGCGCCAGCAGCTTGGTGGCAGGGGGGTCCTATAATTCACCCCTCCACTTT. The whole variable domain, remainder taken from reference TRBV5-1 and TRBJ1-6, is KAGVTQTPRYLIKTRGQQVTLSCSPISGHRSVSWYQQTPGQGLQFLFEYFSETQRNKGNFPGRFSGRQFSNSRSEMNVSTLELGDSALYLCASSLVAGGSYNSPLHFGNGTRLTVT.

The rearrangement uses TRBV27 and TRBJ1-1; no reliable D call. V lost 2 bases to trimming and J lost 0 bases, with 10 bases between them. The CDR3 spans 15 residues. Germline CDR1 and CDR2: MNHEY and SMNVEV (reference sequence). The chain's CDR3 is CASSLGRPMNTEAFF. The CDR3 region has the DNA TGTGCCAGCAGTTTAGGACGGCCCATGAACACTGAAGCTTTCTTT.

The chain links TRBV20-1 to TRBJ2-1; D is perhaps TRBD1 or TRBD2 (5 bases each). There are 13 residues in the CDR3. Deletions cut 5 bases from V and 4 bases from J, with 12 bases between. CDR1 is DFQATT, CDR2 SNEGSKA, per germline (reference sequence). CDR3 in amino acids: CSAGQGGYNEQFF. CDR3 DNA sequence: TGCAGTGCTGGCCAGGGCGGGTACAATGAGCAGTTCTTC.

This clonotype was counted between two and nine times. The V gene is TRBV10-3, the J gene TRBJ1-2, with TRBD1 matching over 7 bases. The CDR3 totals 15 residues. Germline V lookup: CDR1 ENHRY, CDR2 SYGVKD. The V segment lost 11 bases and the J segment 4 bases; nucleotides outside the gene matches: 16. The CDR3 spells CASKRGTEMSYGYTF. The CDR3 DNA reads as TGTGCCTCAAAACGAGGGACAGAGATGTCCTATGGCTACACCTTC.

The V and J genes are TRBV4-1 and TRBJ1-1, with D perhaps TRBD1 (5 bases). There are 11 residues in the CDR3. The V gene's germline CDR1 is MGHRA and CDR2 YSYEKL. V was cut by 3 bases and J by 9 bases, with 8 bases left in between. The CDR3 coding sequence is TGCGCCAGCAGCCAGAAGGGGAAAGCTTTCTTT. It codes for CASSQKGKAFF.

The CDR3 DNA reads TGCGCCAGCAGCCATATTTTAGGAGGCTCAATAAACAATGAGCAGTTCTTC. Its translation: CASSHILGGSINNEQFF. J is TRBJ2-1 and V is TRBV4-1, with TRBD2 as a possible D gene (5 bases). The CDR3 runs to 17 residues. The V gene's germline CDR1 is MGHRA and CDR2 YSYEKL. V shed 3 bases and J shed 5 bases, with 20 bases lying between them.

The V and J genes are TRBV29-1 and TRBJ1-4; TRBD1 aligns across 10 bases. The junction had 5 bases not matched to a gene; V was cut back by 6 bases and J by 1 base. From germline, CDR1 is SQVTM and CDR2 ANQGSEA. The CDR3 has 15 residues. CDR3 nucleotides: TGCAGCGTCGGGGGACAGGGGTTAACTAATGAAAAACTGTTTTTT. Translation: CSVGGQGLTNEKLFF.